The clone carrying this T cell receptor (beta chain) was seen once. Antigen unknown. The sample originates from a study of neoadjuvant nivolumab and ipilimumab in lung cancer. Findings and caveats of the study: Pretherapy blood TCR richness correlated positively with resected tumor richness. Only two of four nivolumab-treated tumors gained richness and clonality by surgery.

The repertoire was sequenced with immunoSEQ multiplex PCR; TCRdb's copy has only in-frame clones and lacks some. This table holds some 13,000 clones, about 94% found once. The CDR3 is 17 amino acids. Germline V gene data show CDR1 as SNHLY and CDR2 as FYNNEI. Trimming removed 4 bases at V and 2 bases at J, with 19 bases between. The clonotype originates from an adult with non-small cell lung cancer. The sequenced sample was peripheral blood, obtained after neoadjuvant nivolumab, alone or with ipilimumab, at or shortly before surgery. The chain has TRBV2 and TRBJ2-3; D is possibly TRBD1 (6 bases). CDR3 DNA sequence: TGTGCCAGCAGTGTCGAGTCCGGGACGGGACACACAGATACGCAGTATTTT. Protein: CASSVESGTGHTDTQYF.